A single T cell receptor (beta chain) is shown here with its context. These data originate in a study of shared clonotypes between healthy human individuals. The data were produced by immunoSEQ multiplex PCR, yet TCRdb's version contains in-frame clones alone and is incomplete. Of fewer than 550,000 clones listed, roughly 79% are singletons. V shed 2 bases and J 2 bases; nucleotides not matched to a gene: 1. The CDR3 length is 15 residues. CDR1 is ENHRY and CDR2 is SYGVKD in the germline V gene. The sequence derives from a woman in her thirties or forties in good health. Some clones in this sample may be carry-over from other donors' samples. The sequenced material came from PBMCs. The rearrangement links TRBV10-3 to TRBJ2-5, with 11 bases fitting TRBD2. The CDR3 DNA reads as TGTGCCATCAGTGAGGGGACTAGCGGACAAGAGACCCAGTACTTC. Protein sequence: CAISEGTSGQETQYF.